These 10 T cell receptor beta chains were all obtained from the same sample, sequenced in a study of blood T cell repertoires in COVID-19. Data came from immunoSEQ multiplex PCR; TCRdb stores just in-frame clones and leaves some out. The table shows about 300,000 clones, with around 89% occurring only once. Specimen: peripheral blood. These TCRs come from a man between 18 and 29 years old who had recovered from COVID-19.

The J gene is TRBJ2-3, the V gene TRBV7-3; possible D gene TRBD2, 6 bases. V was trimmed by 6 bases and J by 1 base, leaving 14 bases between them. CDR3 length: 15 residues. Germline CDR1 and CDR2: SGHTA and FQGTGA. The CDR3 is CASRRGGPGTDTQYF. DNA for the CDR3: TGTGCCAGCAGACGAGGAGGGCCGGGCACAGATACGCAGTATTTT.

The gene calls are TRBV7-9 and TRBJ1-5; TRBD1 might be the D (5 bases). Trimming stripped 1 base from V and 3 bases from J, with 13 bases between. This CDR3 region has 16 residues. Per the germline V gene, CDR1 is SEHNR and CDR2 is FQNEAQ (reference sequence). The CDR3 is CASSLDGTFNNQPQHF. CDR3 coding DNA: TGTGCCAGCAGCTTAGATGGGACTTTTAACAATCAGCCCCAGCATTTT.

The chain joins TRBV11-2 to TRBJ1-4, with no clear D. CDR3 length: 13 amino acids. Germline-derived CDR1 and CDR2 are SGHAT and FQNNGV. V lost 5 bases and J lost 8, with 12 bases in between. CDR3 loop: CASSPHITEKLFF. CDR3 nucleotides: TGTGCCAGCAGCCCCCACATCACCGAAAAACTGTTTTTT. The full variable domain, completed using reference TRBV11-2 and TRBJ1-4, is EAGVAQSPRYKIIEKRQSVAFWCNPISGHATLYWYQQILGQGPKLLIQFQNNGVVDDSQLPKDRFSAERLKGVDSTLKIQPAKLEDSAVYLCASSPHITEKLFFGSGTQLSVL.

The chain recombines TRBV27 with TRBJ2-5, with TRBD1 matching 7 bases. The CDR3 contains 14 residues. The J segment lost 9 bases and the V segment lost 2 bases, leaving 9 bases of the junction unmatched. Germline loops: CDR1 MNHEY, CDR2 SMNVEV (reference sequence). In DNA form, the CDR3 reads TGTGCCAGCAGTTTACCCGACAGGGTTGGGGCCCAGTACTTC. As protein: CASSLPDRVGAQYF.

Notes on this clone: No DNA is shown, since the ends of the CDR3 on it are uncertain; the CDR3 is the one TCRdb lists. The genes are TRBV15 and TRBJ1-2. From its first to its last residue, the CDR3 has 21 amino acids. Per germline, CDR1 LNHNV and CDR2 YYDKDF (reference sequence). CDR3 residues: CATSRFSGGLEKARMDYGYTF.

The CDR3: CAEGRGGGTDTQYF. The CDR3 DNA sequence: TGTGCAGAAGGGCGGGGGGGCGGCACAGATACGCAGTATTTT. The chain couples TRBV7-9 to TRBJ2-3; the match to TRBD2 covers 9 bases. The CDR3 covers 14 residues. The germline CDR1 and CDR2 sequences are SEHNR and FQNEAQ (reference sequence). Variable domain in full (rest from reference TRBV7-9 and TRBJ2-3): DTGVSQNPRHKITKRGQNVTFRCDPISEHNRLYWYRQTLGQGPEFLTYFQNEAQLEKSRLLSDRFSAERPKGSFSTLEIQRTEQGDSAMYLCAEGRGGGTDTQYFGPGTRLTVL.

This clone was observed once. The J gene is TRBJ2-5, the V gene TRBV7-8; 7 bases are shared with TRBD1. This CDR3 is built from 15 residues. The germline V gene has CDR1 SGHVS and CDR2 FQNEAQ. The V gene end was trimmed by 1 base and the J gene end by 5 bases; junction bases not matched to a gene: 7. The CDR3 DNA reads as TGTGCCAGCAGCTTAGGGCAGGGGGTTGGGGAGACCCAGTACTTC. Translated: CASSLGQGVGETQYF.

The J gene is TRBJ1-1, the V gene TRBV6-6, with 8 bases that match TRBD1. Unmatched junction bases numbered 12, after V lost 5 bases and J lost 4 bases. Germline CDR1 is MNHNY and CDR2 is SVGAGI (reference sequence). The CDR3 consists of 16 residues. CDR3 DNA: TGTGCCAGCAGTCCGGGACAGGTCATTGGGCTCACTGAAGCTTTCTTT. Amino acids: CASSPGQVIGLTEAFF.

The gene calls are TRBV3-1 (or the pseudogene TRBV3-2) and TRBJ2-3, with 10 bases fitting TRBD1. This CDR3 contains 16 residues. J gave up 2 bases and V 5 bases, and 7 bases lay outside the gene matches. The germline gives CDR1 LGHDT, CDR2 YNNKEL (reference sequence). Written as DNA, the CDR3 is TGTGCCAGCAGCTATCGGACAGGGGGGTCCACAGATACGCAGTATTTT. Its translation is CASSYRTGGSTDTQYF.

This clone occurred once. The CDR3 is CASSSLAGTAEAFF. The CDR3 bases are TGTGCCAGTAGTAGCCTGGCAGGGACTGCTGAAGCTTTCTTT. This chain links TRBV19 with TRBJ1-1; possible D gene TRBD1, 5 bases. This CDR3 has 14 residues. CDR1 LNHDA and CDR2 SQIVND come from the germline V gene (reference sequence). Trimming removed 4 bases at V and 6 bases at J, with 15 bases between.